This T cell receptor beta chain was captured in a study of T cell responses to AZD1222 COVID-19 vaccine. Sequencing used immunoSEQ multiplex PCR; TCRdb keeps in-frame clones, though not all of them. The sample holds under 130,000 clones, 75% to 90% seen once. The germline V and J ends were trimmed by 1 base and 7 bases, with 13 bases remaining between them. The CDR3 has 14 amino acids. In germline, CDR1 is SGHVS, CDR2 FQNEAQ. Study-wide points: A mostly white British donor set with more females was recruited, and clonal diversity was possibly underestimated. Once two AZD1222 doses were given, Spike-specific TCR breadth and depth went up. The reported proportion of spike-specific TCRs targeting unmutated variant regions was nearly half.

About this clone itself: Its antigen is unknown.

The sample consisted of peripheral blood, taken 28 days after the second AZD1222 dose. The TCR sequence derives from an adult who received the AZD1222 COVID-19 vaccine. The chain employs TRBV7-8 and TRBJ2-5, with a tentative D call TRBD2 (5 bases). The CDR3: CASSLDRTLGTQYF. CDR3 DNA sequence: TGTGCCAGCAGCTTAGATCGGACTCTGGGGACCCAGTACTTC.